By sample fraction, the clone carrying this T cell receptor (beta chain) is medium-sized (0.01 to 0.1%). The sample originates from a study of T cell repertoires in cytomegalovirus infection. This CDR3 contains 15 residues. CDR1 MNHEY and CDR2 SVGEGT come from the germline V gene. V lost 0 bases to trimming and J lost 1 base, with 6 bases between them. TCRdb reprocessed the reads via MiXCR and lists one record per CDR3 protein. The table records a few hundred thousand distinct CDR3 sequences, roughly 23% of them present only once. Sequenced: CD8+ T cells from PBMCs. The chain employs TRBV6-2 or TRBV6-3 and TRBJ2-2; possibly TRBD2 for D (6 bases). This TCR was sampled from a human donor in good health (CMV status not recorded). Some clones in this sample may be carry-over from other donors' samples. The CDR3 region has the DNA TGTGCCAGCAGTTACTCGGGACTGAACACCGGGGAGCTGTTTTTT. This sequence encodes CASSYSGLNTGELFF.